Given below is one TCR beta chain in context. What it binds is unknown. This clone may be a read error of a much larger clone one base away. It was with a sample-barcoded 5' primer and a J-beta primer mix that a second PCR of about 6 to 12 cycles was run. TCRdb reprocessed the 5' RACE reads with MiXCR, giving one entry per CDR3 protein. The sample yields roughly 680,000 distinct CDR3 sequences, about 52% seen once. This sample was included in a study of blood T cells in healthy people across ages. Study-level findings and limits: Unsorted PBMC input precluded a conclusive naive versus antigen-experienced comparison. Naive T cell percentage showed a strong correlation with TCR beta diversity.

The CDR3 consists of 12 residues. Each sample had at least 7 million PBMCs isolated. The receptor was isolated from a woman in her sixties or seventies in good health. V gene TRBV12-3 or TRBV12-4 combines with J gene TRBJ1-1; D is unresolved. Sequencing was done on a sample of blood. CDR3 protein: CTSTRSNTEAFF. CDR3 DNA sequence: TGTACCAGCACCCGGTCGAACACTGAAGCTTTCTTT.